This T cell receptor beta chain emerged from a study of shared clonotypes between healthy human individuals. Germline CDR1 is GTSNPN and CDR2 is SVGIG (reference sequence). The CDR3 runs to 15 residues. The V end was cut by 0 bases, the J end by 1 base, with 9 bases between. This clone was observed many times. Several immunoSEQ 96-well plates shared each subset's DNA, each plate a replicate. Method: immunoSEQ multiplex PCR; TCRdb's copy keeps in-frame clones and lacks some. The sample includes about 500,000 clones, approximately 71% seen only once; the top ten take around 12%. Healthy adults negative for HIV, lacking recent acute infections or vaccinations, served as donors.

This TCR was recovered from a woman aged 40 to 50 in good health. Some clones in this sample may be carry-over from other donors' samples. The sequenced material came from PBMCs. This rearrangement joins TRBV30 to TRBJ2-2; D is unresolved. CDR3 bases: TGTGCCTGGAGTGTCAAGGAGTGGAACACCGGGGAGCTGTTTTTT. Translated, it gives CAWSVKEWNTGELFF.